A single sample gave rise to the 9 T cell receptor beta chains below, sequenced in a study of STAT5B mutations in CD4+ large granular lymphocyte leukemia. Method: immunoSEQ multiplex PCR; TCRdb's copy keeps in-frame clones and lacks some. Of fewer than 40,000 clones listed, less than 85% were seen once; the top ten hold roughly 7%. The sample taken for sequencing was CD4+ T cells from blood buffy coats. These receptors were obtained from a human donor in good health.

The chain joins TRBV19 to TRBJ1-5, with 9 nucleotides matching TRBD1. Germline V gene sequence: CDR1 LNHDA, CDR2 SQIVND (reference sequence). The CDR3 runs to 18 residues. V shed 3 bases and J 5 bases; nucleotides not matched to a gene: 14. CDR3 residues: CASSMLPGQGFFDQPQHF. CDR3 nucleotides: TGTGCCAGTAGTATGTTACCGGGACAGGGTTTTTTTGATCAGCCCCAGCATTTT.

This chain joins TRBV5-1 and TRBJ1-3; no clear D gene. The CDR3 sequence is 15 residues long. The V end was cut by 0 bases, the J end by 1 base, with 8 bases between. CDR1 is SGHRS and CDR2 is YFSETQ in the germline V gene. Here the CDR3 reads CASSLGMESGNTIYF. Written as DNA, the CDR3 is TGCGCCAGCAGCTTGGGAATGGAATCTGGAAACACCATATATTTT.

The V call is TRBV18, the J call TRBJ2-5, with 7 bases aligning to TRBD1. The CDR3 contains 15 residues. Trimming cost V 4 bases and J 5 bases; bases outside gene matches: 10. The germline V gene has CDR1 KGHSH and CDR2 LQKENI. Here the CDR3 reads CASSLIRDSRETQYF. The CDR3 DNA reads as TGTGCCAGCTCACTTATCCGGGACAGCCGGGAGACCCAGTACTTC. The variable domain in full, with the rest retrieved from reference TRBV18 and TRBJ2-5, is NAGVMQNPRHLVRRRGQEARLRCSPMKGHSHVYWYRQLPEEGLKFMVYLQKENIIDESGMPKERFSAEFPKEGPSILRIQQVVRGDSAAYFCASSLIRDSRETQYFGPGTRLLVL.

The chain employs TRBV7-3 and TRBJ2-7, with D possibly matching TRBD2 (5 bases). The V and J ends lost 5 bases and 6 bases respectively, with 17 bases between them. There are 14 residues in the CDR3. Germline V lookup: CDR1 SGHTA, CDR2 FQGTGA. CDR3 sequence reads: CASSPGYGVSEQYF. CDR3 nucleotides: TGTGCCAGCAGCCCCGGTTACGGGGTATCCGAGCAGTACTTC.

CDR3 nucleotide sequence: TGTGCCGGAGCGCAGACCCCAGGAGGCGGGGAGCTGTTTTTT. Encoded protein: CAGAQTPGGGELFF. The rearrangement uses TRBV7-2 and TRBJ2-2, with D possibly TRBD2 on 5 matching bases. Trimming shortened V by 11 bases and J by 7 bases, and 20 bases separated the two germline ends. Germline lookup yields CDR1 SGHTA and CDR2 FQGNSA. CDR3 size: 14 residues.

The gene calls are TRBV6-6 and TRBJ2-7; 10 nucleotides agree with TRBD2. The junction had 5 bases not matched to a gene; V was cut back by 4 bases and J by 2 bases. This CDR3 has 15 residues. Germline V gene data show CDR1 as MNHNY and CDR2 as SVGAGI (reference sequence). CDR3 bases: TGTGCCAGCAGTTCGGGAGCGGGAGGGGCCTACGAGCAGTACTTC. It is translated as CASSSGAGGAYEQYF.

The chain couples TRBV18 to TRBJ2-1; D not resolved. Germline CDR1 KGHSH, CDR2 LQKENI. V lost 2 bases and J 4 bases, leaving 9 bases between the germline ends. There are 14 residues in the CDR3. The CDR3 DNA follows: TGTGCCAGCTCACCAGGCCCGGAATACAATGAGCAGTTCTTC. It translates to CASSPGPEYNEQFF.

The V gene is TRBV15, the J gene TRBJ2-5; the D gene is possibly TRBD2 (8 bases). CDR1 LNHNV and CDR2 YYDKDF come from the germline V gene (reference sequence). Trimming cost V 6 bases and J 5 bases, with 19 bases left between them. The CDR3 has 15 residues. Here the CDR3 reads CATSRGGGGQETQYF. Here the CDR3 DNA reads TGTGCCACCAGTCGGGGGGGAGGGGGCCAGGAGACCCAGTACTTC.

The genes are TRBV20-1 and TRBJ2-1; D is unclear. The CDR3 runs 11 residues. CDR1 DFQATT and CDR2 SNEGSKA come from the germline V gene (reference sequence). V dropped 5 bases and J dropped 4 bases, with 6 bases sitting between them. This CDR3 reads CSAPMYNEQFF. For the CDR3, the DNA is TGCAGTGCTCCGATGTACAATGAGCAGTTCTTC.